The 7 T cell receptor beta chains presented below share a single source sample, sequenced in a study of blood T cells in healthy people across ages. Through a sample-barcoded 5' primer and a J-beta primer mix, a second PCR was run for about 7 to 12 cycles. Each CDR3 protein gets one entry after TCRdb re-called the 5' RACE reads with MiXCR. In the table there are 1.4 million to 1.5 million distinct CDR3 sequences, about 40% of which are singletons. What was sequenced was blood. The origin of the receptors is a woman aged 18 to 35 in good health.

In its sample, this clonotype was seen many times. CDR3: CASSSGLATRDTQYF. The CDR3 region has the DNA TGCGCCAGCAGCTCCGGACTAGCGACTCGGGATACGCAGTATTTT. The chain carries TRBV5-1 and TRBJ2-3; the match to TRBD2 covers 9 bases. Germline-derived CDR1 and CDR2 are SGHRS and YFSETQ. This CDR3 has 15 amino acids. V dropped 3 bases and J dropped 6; count of bases not matched to a gene: 8.

This clonotype was detected only a few times. The chain carries TRBV7-2 and TRBJ2-1, with TRBD2 identical over 7 bases. The DNA end is a closer match to TRBJ2-7, so the J assignment may be wrong. The CDR3 consists of 15 residues. CDR1 is SGHTA, CDR2 FQGNSA, per germline. The CDR3 sequence is CASSAGVPSYNEQYF. As DNA, the CDR3 is TGTGCCAGCAGCGCGGGGGTCCCTTCCTACAATGAGCAGTACTTC.

The sample holds a few counts of this clonotype. V and J are TRBV6-1 and TRBJ1-1; D is unresolved. Germline V gene data show CDR1 as MNHNS and CDR2 as SASEGT. The CDR3 extends over 13 amino acids. V lost 9 bases, J lost 0 bases, and 11 bases lay in between. CDR3 bases: TGTGCCAGTGACCGTACGATGAACACTGAAGCTTTCTTT. As protein: CASDRTMNTEAFF.

The chain uses TRBV10-3 and TRBJ1-1; D possibly corresponds to TRBD1 (5 bases). The germline CDR1 and CDR2 sequences are ENHRY and SYGVKD. The V and J ends lost 7 bases and 2 bases respectively, with 11 bases between them. This CDR3 region has 13 residues. The CDR3 region is CAIMTDPNTEAFF. The CDR3 coding sequence is TGTGCCATCATGACAGATCCTAACACTGAAGCTTTCTTT.

The chain combines TRBV28 with TRBJ2-1, with D maybe TRBD1 (6 bases). The germline CDR1 and CDR2 sequences are MDHEN and SYDVKM. V was shortened by 3 bases and J by 9 bases, with 9 bases between the two germline ends. CDR3 length equals 12 residues. CDR3 loop: CASSFTGSEQFF. The CDR3 DNA sequence: TGTGCCAGCAGTTTTACAGGGAGTGAGCAGTTCTTC.

The V and J genes are TRBV10-3 and TRBJ2-7, with 8 nucleotides matching TRBD2. The junction had 10 bases not matched to a gene; V was cut back by 6 bases and J by 3 bases. Germline CDR1 is ENHRY and CDR2 is SYGVKD. CDR3 length: 15 residues. CDR3 residues: CAIRPAREGGYEQYF. CDR3 DNA sequence: TGTGCCATCAGACCCGCCCGGGAGGGGGGCTACGAGCAGTACTTC.

This clonotype came up a few times. This chain joins TRBV5-1 and TRBJ2-3; 11 nucleotides agree with TRBD2. V lost 4 bases to trimming and J lost 3 bases; unmatched junction nucleotides: 10. Germline-derived CDR1 and CDR2 are SGHRS and YFSETQ. This CDR3 is built from 17 residues. This CDR3 reads CASSGRASGGFTDTQYF. CDR3 coding DNA: TGCGCCAGCAGCGGCAGGGCTAGCGGGGGGTTTACAGATACGCAGTATTTT.